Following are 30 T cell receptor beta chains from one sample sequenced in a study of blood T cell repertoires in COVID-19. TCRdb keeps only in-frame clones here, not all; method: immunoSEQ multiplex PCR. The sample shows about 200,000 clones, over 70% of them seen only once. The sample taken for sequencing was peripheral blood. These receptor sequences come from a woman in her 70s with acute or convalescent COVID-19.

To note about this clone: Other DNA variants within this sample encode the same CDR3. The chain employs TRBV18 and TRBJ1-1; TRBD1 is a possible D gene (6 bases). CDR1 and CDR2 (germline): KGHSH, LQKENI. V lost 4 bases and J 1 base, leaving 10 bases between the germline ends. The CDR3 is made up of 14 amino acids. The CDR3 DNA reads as TGTGCCAGCTCACGGGACAAAGGGAACACTGAAGCTTTCTTT. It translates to CASSRDKGNTEAFF.

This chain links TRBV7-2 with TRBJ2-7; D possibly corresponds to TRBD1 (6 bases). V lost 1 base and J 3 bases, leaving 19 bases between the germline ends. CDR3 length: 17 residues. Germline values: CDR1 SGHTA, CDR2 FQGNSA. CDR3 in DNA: TGTGCCAGCAGCTTAGGGTTATTAGGGGGTAGGGGCTACGAGCAGTACTTC. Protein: CASSLGLLGGRGYEQYF. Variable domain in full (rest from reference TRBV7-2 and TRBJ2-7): GAGVSQSPSNKVTEKGKDVELRCDPISGHTALYWYRQSLGQGLEFLIYFQGNSAPDKSGLPSDRFSAERTGGSVSTLTIQRTQQEDSAVYLCASSLGLLGGRGYEQYFGPGTRLTVT.

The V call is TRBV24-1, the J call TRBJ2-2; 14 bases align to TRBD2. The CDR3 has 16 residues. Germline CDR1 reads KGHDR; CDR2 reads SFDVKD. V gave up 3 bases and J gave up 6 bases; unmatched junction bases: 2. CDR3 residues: CATSDPTSGGAGELFF. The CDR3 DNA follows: TGTGCCACCAGTGATCCGACTAGCGGGGGGGCCGGGGAGCTGTTTTTT.

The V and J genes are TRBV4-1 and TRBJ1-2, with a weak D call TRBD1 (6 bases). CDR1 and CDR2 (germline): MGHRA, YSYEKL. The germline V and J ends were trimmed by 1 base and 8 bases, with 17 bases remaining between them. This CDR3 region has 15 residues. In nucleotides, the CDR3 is TGCGCCAGCAGCCAAGGGGACATTCGGCGAGGAGGCTACACCTTC. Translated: CASSQGDIRRGGYTF.

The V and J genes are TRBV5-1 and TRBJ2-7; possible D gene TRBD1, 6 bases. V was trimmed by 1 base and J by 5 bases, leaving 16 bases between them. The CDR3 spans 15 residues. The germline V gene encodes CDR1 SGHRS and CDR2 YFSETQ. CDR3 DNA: TGCGCCAGCAGCTTGACTGATCAGGGGTCCCACGAGCAGTACTTC. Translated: CASSLTDQGSHEQYF. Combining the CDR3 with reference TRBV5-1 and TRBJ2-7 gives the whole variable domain KAGVTQTPRYLIKTRGQQVTLSCSPISGHRSVSWYQQTPGQGLQFLFEYFSETQRNKGNFPGRFSGRQFSNSRSEMNVSTLELGDSALYLCASSLTDQGSHEQYFGPGTRLTVT.

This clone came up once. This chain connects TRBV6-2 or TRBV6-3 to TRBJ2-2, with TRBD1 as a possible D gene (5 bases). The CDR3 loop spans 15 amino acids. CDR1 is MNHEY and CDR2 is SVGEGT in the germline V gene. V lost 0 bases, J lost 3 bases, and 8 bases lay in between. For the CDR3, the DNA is TGTGCCAGCAGTTACTCGATCAGGGACACCGGGGAGCTGTTTTTT. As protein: CASSYSIRDTGELFF.

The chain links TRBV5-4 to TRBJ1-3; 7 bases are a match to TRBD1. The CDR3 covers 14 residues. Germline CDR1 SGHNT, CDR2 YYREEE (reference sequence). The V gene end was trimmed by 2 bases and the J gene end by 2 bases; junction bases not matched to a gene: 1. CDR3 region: CASSLTGAGNTIYF. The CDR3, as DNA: TGTGCCAGCAGCTTAACAGGGGCTGGAAACACCATATATTTT.

The CDR3 region is CASRKTGINQPQHF. The CDR3 nucleotides are TGTGCCAGCAGGAAAACAGGAATTAATCAGCCCCAGCATTTT. V is TRBV6-5 and J is TRBJ1-5; D is perhaps TRBD1 (5 bases). CDR3 length equals 14 residues. Trimming took off 6 bases at V and 4 bases at J, with 13 bases between the two ends. Germline assignment: CDR1 MNHEY and CDR2 SVGAGI.

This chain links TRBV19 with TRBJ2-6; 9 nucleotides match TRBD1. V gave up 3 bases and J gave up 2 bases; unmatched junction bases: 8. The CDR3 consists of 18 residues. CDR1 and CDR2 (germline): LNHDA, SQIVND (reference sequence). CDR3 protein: CASSMNRDRVTGANVLTF. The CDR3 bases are TGTGCCAGTAGTATGAACCGGGACAGGGTGACTGGGGCCAACGTCCTGACTTTC.

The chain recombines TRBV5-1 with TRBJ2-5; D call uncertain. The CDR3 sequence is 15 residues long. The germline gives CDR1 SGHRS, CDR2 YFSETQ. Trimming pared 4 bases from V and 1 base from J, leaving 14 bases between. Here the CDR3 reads CASSLAGIPQETQYF. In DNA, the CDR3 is TGCGCCAGCAGCCTGGCAGGTATACCCCAAGAGACCCAGTACTTC.

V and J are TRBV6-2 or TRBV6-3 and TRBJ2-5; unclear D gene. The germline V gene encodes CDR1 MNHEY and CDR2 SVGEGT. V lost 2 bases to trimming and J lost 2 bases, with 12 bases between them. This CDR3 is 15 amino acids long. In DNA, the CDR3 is TGTGCCAGCAGTTACCCCCGGGTAGCTCAAGAGACCCAGTACTTC. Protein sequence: CASSYPRVAQETQYF.

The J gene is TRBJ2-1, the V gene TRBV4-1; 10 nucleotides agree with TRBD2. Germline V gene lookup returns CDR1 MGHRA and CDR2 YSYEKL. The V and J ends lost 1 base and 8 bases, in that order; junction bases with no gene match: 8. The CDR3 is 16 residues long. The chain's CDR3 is CASSQVGLAGEDEQFF. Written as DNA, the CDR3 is TGCGCCAGCAGCCAAGTGGGTCTAGCGGGGGAGGATGAGCAGTTCTTC.

CDR3 residues: CASSTEFSSNQPQHF. The CDR3 DNA reads TGTGCCAGCAGTACGGAGTTCTCTAGCAATCAGCCCCAGCATTTT. This sequence joins TRBV6-5 and TRBJ1-5; unclear D gene. Trimming took off 5 bases at V and 0 bases at J, with 11 bases between the two ends. The CDR3 loop spans 15 amino acids. Germline lookup yields CDR1 MNHEY and CDR2 SVGAGI.

The CDR3: CASSLDSGGGETQYF. The DNA of the CDR3 is TGCGCCAGCAGCTTGGATAGCGGGGGGGGAGAGACCCAGTACTTC. This chain uses TRBV5-1 with TRBJ2-5; TRBD2 aligns across 11 bases. Germline V gives CDR1 SGHRS, CDR2 YFSETQ. V lost 0 bases and J lost 4; bases outside the gene matches: 2. The CDR3 consists of 15 residues.

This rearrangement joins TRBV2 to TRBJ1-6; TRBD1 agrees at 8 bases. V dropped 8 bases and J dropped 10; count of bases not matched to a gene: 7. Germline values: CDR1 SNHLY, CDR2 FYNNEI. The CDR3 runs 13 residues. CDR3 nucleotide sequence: TGTGCCAGCTCGGGACAGGTGTACTCACCCCTCCACTTT. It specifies CASSGQVYSPLHF.

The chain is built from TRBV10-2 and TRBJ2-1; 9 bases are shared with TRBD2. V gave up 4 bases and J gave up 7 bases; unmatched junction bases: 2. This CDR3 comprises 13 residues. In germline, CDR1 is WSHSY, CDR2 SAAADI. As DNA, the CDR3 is TGCGCCAGCAGTGCTAGCGGGGCTAATGAGCAGTTCTTC. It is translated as CASSASGANEQFF.

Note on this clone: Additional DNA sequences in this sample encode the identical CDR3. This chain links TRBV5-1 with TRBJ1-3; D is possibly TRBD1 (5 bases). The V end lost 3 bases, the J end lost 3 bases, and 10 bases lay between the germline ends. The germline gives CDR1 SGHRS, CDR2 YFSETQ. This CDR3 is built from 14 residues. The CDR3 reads CASSSIGVGNTIYF. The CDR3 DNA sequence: TGCGCCAGCAGCTCGATAGGGGTTGGAAACACCATATATTTT.

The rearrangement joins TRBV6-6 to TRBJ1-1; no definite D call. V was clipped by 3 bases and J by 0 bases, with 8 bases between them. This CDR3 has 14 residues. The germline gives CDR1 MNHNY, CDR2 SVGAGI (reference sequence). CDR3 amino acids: CASSYSELNTEAFF. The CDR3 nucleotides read TGTGCCAGCAGTTATTCGGAGTTGAACACTGAAGCTTTCTTT.

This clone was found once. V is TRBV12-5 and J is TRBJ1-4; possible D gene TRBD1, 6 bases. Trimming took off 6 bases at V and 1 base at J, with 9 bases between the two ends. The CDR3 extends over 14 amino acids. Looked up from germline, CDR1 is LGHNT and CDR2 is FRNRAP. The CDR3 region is CASGSQGTNEKLFF. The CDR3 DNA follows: TGTGCTAGTGGCTCACAGGGAACTAATGAAAAACTGTTTTTT.

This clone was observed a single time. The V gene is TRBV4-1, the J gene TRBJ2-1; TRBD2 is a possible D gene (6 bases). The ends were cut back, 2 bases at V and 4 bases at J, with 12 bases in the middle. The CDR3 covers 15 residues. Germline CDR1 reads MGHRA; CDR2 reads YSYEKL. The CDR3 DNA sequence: TGCGCCAGCAGCCAATTGGGACTCACATACAATGAGCAGTTCTTC. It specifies CASSQLGLTYNEQFF.

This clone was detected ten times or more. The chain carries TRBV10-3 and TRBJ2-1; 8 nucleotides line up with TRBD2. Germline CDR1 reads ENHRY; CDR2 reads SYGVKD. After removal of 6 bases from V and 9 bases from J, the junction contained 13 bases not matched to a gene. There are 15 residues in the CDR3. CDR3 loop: CAISPVAGFGREQFF. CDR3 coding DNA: TGTGCCATCAGCCCGGTAGCGGGGTTTGGGCGTGAGCAGTTCTTC.

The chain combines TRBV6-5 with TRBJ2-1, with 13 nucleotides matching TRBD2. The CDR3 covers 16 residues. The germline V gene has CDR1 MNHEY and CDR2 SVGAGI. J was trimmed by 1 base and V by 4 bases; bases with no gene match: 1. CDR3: CASSWTSGGSYNEQFF. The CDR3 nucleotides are TGTGCCAGCAGTTGGACTAGCGGGGGATCCTACAATGAGCAGTTCTTC.

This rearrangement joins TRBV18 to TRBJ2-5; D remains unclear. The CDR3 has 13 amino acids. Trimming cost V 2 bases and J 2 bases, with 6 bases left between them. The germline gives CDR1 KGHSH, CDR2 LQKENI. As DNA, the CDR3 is TGTGCCAGCTCACCATTACGGCAAGAGACCCAGTACTTC. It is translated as CASSPLRQETQYF.

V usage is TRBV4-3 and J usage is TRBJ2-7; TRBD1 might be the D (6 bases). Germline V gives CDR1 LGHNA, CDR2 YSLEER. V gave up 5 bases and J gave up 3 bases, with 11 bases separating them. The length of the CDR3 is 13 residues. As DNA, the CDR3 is TGCGCCAGCAGCACTCGGACAGACTACGAGCAGTACTTC. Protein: CASSTRTDYEQYF.

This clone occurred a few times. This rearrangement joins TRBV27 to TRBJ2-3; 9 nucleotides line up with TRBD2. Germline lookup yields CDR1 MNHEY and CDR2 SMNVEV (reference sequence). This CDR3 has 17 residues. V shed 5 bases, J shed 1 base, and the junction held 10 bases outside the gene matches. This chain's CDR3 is CASSESGSGGGTDTQYF. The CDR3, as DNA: TGTGCCAGCAGTGAAAGTGGTAGCGGGGGTGGCACAGATACGCAGTATTTT.

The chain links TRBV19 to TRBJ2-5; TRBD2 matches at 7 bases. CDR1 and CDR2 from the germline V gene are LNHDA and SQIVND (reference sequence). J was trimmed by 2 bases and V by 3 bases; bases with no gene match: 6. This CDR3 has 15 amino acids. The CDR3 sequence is CASSMGGGLQETQYF. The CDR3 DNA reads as TGTGCCAGTAGTATGGGGGGGGGACTTCAAGAGACCCAGTACTTC.

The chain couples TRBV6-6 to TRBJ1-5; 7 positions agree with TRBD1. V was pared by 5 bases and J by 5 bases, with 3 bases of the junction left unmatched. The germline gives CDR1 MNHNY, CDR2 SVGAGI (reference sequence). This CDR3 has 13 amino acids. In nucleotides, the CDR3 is TGTGCCAGCAGTCCGGGACAGTATCAGCCCCAGCATTTT. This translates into CASSPGQYQPQHF.

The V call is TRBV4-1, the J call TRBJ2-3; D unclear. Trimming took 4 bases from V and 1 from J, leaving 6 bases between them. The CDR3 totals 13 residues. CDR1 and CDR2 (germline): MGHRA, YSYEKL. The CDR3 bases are TGCGCCAGCAGCCTTCGGGGCACAGATACGCAGTATTTT. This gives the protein CASSLRGTDTQYF.

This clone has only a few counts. CDR3 loop: CASREQGYTSPLHF. The CDR3 bases are TGTGCCAGCAGGGAACAGGGTTATACATCACCCCTCCACTTT. The chain links TRBV5-4 to TRBJ1-6; weak D call: TRBD1 (6 bases). V gave up 5 bases and J gave up 10 bases, with 16 bases separating them. This CDR3 has 14 amino acids. From germline, CDR1 is SGHNT and CDR2 YYREEE (reference sequence).

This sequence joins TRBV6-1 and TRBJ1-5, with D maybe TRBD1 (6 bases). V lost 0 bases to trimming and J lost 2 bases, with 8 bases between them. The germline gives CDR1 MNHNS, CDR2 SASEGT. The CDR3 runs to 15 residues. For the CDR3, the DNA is TGTGCCAGCAGTGAAGCCAGGGGAGGCAATCAGCCCCAGCATTTT. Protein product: CASSEARGGNQPQHF.